The rows below give T cell receptor beta chains drawn from one sample of a study of blood T cell repertoires in COVID-19. Libraries were prepared by immunoSEQ multiplex PCR; TCRdb keeps only in-frame clonotypes and omits some of them. The sample yields tens of thousands of clones, roughly 70% seen once. Sequencing input: peripheral blood. These receptors came from a man between 65 and 85 years old with COVID-19, enrolled during active disease. The CDR3 runs from the conserved cysteine through the conserved F or W. The D gene is left open where the match is weak. Only part of the rows carry a size: once, few, many, or a class if the clone is expanded.

TGTGCCAGCGCCCCGGTGGACCAGAGGGCCTACGAGCAGTACTTC,CASAPVDQRAYEQYF,-,TRBJ2-7,TRBV6-5,-
TGTGCCAGCAGTTTAAACAGTATGAACACTGAAGCTTTCTTT,CASSLNSMNTEAFF,-,TRBJ1-1,TRBV27,many
TGTGCCAGCGGGAGAGATTTACACATTGAGCAGTACTTC,CASGRDLHIEQYF,-,TRBJ2-7,TRBV27,-
TGTGCCAGCAGCGTGACAGGGTTAGCAGATACGCAGTATTTT,CASSVTGLADTQYF,TRBD1,TRBJ2-3,TRBV9,-
TGTGCCAGCAGCTACGACGGGTTGAATCAGCCCCAGCATTTT,CASSYDGLNQPQHF,-,TRBJ1-5,TRBV7-2,-
TGTGCCAGCAGCACGGGACTAGCGGGAGATCACACTTCCTACGAGCAGTACTTC,CASSTGLAGDHTSYEQYF,TRBD2,TRBJ2-7,TRBV11-3,-
TGTGCCAGCAGCTTCGGTGCTAGCGGGGACACAGATACGCAGTATTTT,CASSFGASGDTDTQYF,TRBD2,TRBJ2-3,TRBV7-3,-
TGCGCCAGCAGTACCGGGACAGGGCCAGTAACCATTCGAACGCAGTATTTT,CASSTGTGPVTIRTQYF,TRBD1,TRBJ2-3,TRBV10-1,-
TGTGCCAGCAGTCCTCCGGGACAGGGCTACAATGAGCAGTTCTTC,CASSPPGQGYNEQFF,TRBD1,TRBJ2-1,TRBV28,-
TGCGCCAGCAGTGTCGAGATCGGTATAGCATACAATGAGCAGTTCTTC,CASSVEIGIAYNEQFF,-,TRBJ2-1,TRBV10-1,-
TGTGCCAGCAGTGGAGGGACAGACTATGGCTACACCTTC,CASSGGTDYGYTF,TRBD1,TRBJ1-2,TRBV25-1,-
TGCGCCAGCAGCTTGGGCGGAAACTCTGGAAACACCATATATTTT,CASSLGGNSGNTIYF,-,TRBJ1-3,TRBV5-1,-
TGTGCCAGTAGTCCACAGGGGGGCTGGGAGCTGTTTTTT,CASSPQGGWELFF,TRBD1,TRBJ2-2,TRBV19,-
TGTGCCAGCAGCCACGGAGGGGCGGGTGAAGCTTTCTTT,CASSHGGAGEAFF,-,TRBJ1-1,TRBV14,-
TGTGCCAGCAGCCGGGACAGGGGCTCTGGCTACACCTTC,CASSRDRGSGYTF,TRBD1,TRBJ1-2,TRBV28,-
TGTGCCAGTACCCTAACAGGGGAGGCGTTCGAGCAGTACTTC,CASTLTGEAFEQYF,-,TRBJ2-7,TRBV19,-
TGTGCCAGCAGCCCCGGGGGGCACCATGAAAAACTGTTTTTT,CASSPGGHHEKLFF,-,TRBJ1-4,TRBV7-8,-
TGTGCCAGCGACCGGACTAGCGGGAGATACAATGAGCAGTTCTTC,CASDRTSGRYNEQFF,TRBD2,TRBJ2-1,TRBV6-5,few